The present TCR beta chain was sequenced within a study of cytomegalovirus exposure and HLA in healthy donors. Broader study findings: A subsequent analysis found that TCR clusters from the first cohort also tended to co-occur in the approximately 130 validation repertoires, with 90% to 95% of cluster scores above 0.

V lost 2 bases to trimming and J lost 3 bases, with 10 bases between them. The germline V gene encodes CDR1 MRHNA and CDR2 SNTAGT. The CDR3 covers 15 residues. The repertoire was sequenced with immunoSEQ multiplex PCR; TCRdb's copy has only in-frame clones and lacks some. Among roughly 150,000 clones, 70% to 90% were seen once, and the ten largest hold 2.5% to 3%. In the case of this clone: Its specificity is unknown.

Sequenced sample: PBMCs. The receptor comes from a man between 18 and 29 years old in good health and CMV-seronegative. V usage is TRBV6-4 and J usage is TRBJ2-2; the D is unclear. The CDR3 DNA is TGTGCCAGCAGTGACCCGACTTTAGACACCGGGGAGCTGTTTTTT. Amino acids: CASSDPTLDTGELFF.